This T cell receptor (beta chain) was captured by sequencing in a study of OX40 agonist ivuxolimab in advanced cancers. Study context: Patients took ivuxolimab, an agonistic anti-OX40 (CD134) antibody. Study results and limitations: In general, CD8+ T cells held more expanded clones than CD4+ did, on average. Low normalized T-cell clonal expansion was also seen in some nonresponders.

On this clone: Its antigen is unidentified.

Looked up from germline, CDR1 is SGHNT and CDR2 is YYREEE (reference sequence). Trimming stripped 2 bases from V and 11 bases from J, with 17 bases between. The CDR3 covers 14 residues. The table came from immunoSEQ multiplex PCR; TCRdb's copy has only in-frame clones and leaves some out. Here the sample spans approximately 74,000 clones, nearly 90% being singletons. Collection of blood occurred at baseline, at cycle 4 day 1, and at cycle 7 day 1. The chain carries TRBV5-4 and TRBJ1-5; D may be TRBD1 (5 bases). The sequenced sample was CD4+ or CD8+ T cells sorted from blood, obtained in a trial of the OX40 agonist ivuxolimab. This clonotype originated in an adult with an advanced solid tumor such as melanoma, head and neck, liver or kidney cancer. The CDR3 region has the DNA TGTGCCAGCAGCTTCCCCATGGGGGTTGAGGCCCAGCATTTT. As protein: CASSFPMGVEAQHF.